A single sample is the source of the 17 T cell receptor beta chains below, sequenced in a study of cytomegalovirus exposure and HLA in healthy donors. Primers: 60 Vbeta forward and 13 Jbeta reverse. Here immunoSEQ multiplex PCR was the method, and the copy in TCRdb shows in-frame clones only, minus some. The data show roughly 120,000 clones, with 81% seen just once and about 2.4% held by the top ten. Sequences were obtained from PBMCs. Every receptor here comes from a woman aged 35 to 49 in good health and CMV-seronegative.

The chain employs TRBV30 and TRBJ2-1, with unresolved D. This CDR3 is 14 amino acids long. Trimming pared 0 bases from V and 15 bases from J, leaving 21 bases between. Germline V lookup: CDR1 GTSNPN, CDR2 SVGIG (reference sequence). CDR3 nucleotides: TGTGCCTGGAGTGTCCCGCTGACATACCCAAATTGGTTCTTC. Residues: CAWSVPLTYPNWFF.

This chain uses TRBV2 with TRBJ1-6; 7 nucleotides match TRBD1. The CDR3 runs 16 residues. Trimming removed 7 bases from V and 7 bases from J; junction bases left unmatched: 13. Per germline, CDR1 SNHLY and CDR2 FYNNEI. In nucleotides, the CDR3 is TGTGCCAGCACCACCCAAAGGGGACAGTTAAATTCACCCCTCCACTTT. The encoded protein is CASTTQRGQLNSPLHF.

V is TRBV4-2 and J is TRBJ2-7; D possibly corresponds to TRBD2 (6 bases). This CDR3 region has 15 residues. Germline V gives CDR1 LGHNA, CDR2 YNFKEQ. Deletions cut 0 bases from V and 3 bases from J, with 12 bases between. CDR3 sequence: CASSQDTGSDYEQYF. In DNA, the CDR3 is TGTGCCAGCAGCCAAGACACCGGGAGTGACTACGAGCAGTACTTC.

The sample holds a few counts of this clone. The junction differs from germline at one of its ends, possibly a read error. This sequence joins TRBV5-6 and TRBJ1-1, with D possibly TRBD1 on 6 matching bases. The CDR3 has 12 residues. Germline assignment: CDR1 SGHDT and CDR2 YYEEEE. DNA for the CDR3: TGTGCCAGCAGCTTGGGGGACACCGAAGCTTTCTTT. It encodes CASSLGDTEAFF. Variable domain in full (rest from reference TRBV5-6 and TRBJ1-1): DAGVTQSPTHLIKTRGQQVTLRCSPKSGHDTVSWYQQALGQGPQFIFQYYEEEERQRGNFPDRFSGHQFPNYSSELNVNALLLGDSALYLCASSLGDTEAFFGQGTRLTVV.

The chain links TRBV29-1 to TRBJ2-1, with 11 bases that match TRBD1. Germline V lookup: CDR1 SQVTM, CDR2 ANQGSEA. V lost 7 bases, J lost 2 bases, and 7 bases stayed unmatched. This CDR3 comprises 15 residues. CDR3 sequence reads: CSDRDRGKPYNEQFF. The CDR3 DNA is TGCAGCGACCGGGACAGGGGGAAGCCCTACAATGAGCAGTTCTTC.

The chain uses TRBV2 and TRBJ2-2, with D perhaps TRBD2 (6 bases). The V gene lost 8 bases and the J gene lost 4 bases, with 14 bases spanning the gap. Germline V gene sequence: CDR1 SNHLY, CDR2 FYNNEI. The CDR3 covers 14 residues. Written as DNA, the CDR3 is TGTGCCAGCCGACTAGAAAAGAGCACCGGGGAGCTGTTTTTT. Its protein is CASRLEKSTGELFF. The full variable domain, in which reference TRBV2 and TRBJ2-2 provide the parts outside the CDR3, is EPEVTQTPSHQVTQMGQEVILRCVPISNHLYFYWYRQILGQKVEFLVSFYNNEISEKSEIFDDQFSVERPDGSNFTLKIRSTKLEDSAMYFCASRLEKSTGELFFGEGSRLTVL.

V usage is TRBV5-1 and J usage is TRBJ1-1, with D uncertain. Trimming left V 4 bases short and J 0 bases short, with 7 bases between. The CDR3 contains 13 residues. Germline V gene sequence: CDR1 SGHRS, CDR2 YFSETQ. The CDR3 bases are TGCGCCAGCAGCCCTCAGATGAACACTGAAGCTTTCTTT. This translates into CASSPQMNTEAFF.

The V call is TRBV11-2, the J call TRBJ2-5; 13 bases line up with TRBD2. With 5 bases clipped from V and 4 bases from J, the junction kept 13 bases outside the gene matches. This CDR3 region has 18 residues. Per the germline V gene, CDR1 is SGHAT and CDR2 is FQNNGV. This chain's CDR3 is CASSLGGTSGRGSETQYF. CDR3 coding DNA: TGTGCCAGCAGCCTAGGGGGAACTAGCGGGAGGGGGTCAGAGACCCAGTACTTC.

This clone has a handful of counts. The rearrangement uses TRBV30 and TRBJ1-2, with 7 positions matching TRBD1. The CDR3 has 14 residues. Looked up from germline, CDR1 is GTSNPN and CDR2 is SVGIG (reference sequence). Trimming removed 2 bases from V and 1 base from J; junction bases left unmatched: 4. The CDR3 DNA follows: TGTGCCTGGAGTTTAGGACAGGTTAACTATGGCTACACCTTC. It codes for CAWSLGQVNYGYTF.

In this sample, this clone turned up a few times. The V call is TRBV28, the J call TRBJ1-2; tentatively, D is TRBD1 (5 bases). CDR1 is MDHEN and CDR2 is SYDVKM in the germline V gene. The CDR3 contains 14 residues. The V and J ends lost 5 bases and 4 bases respectively, with 14 bases between them. The CDR3 coding sequence is TGTGCCAGCAGTCGCTCGACAGCTACCTATGGCTACACCTTC. Protein: CASSRSTATYGYTF.

The rearrangement links TRBV11-2 to TRBJ1-1, with D possibly matching TRBD1 (5 bases). CDR1 is SGHAT, CDR2 FQNNGV, per germline. V was pared by 2 bases and J by 4 bases, with 20 bases between. This CDR3 is 17 amino acids long. The CDR3 is CASSLIEFNRRSTEAFF. CDR3 nucleotide sequence: TGTGCCAGCAGCTTAATCGAGTTTAACAGGCGGAGCACTGAAGCTTTCTTT.

This clone was recorded a few times. The chain recombines TRBV2 with TRBJ1-5; 9 bases fit TRBD1. The germline V gene encodes CDR1 SNHLY and CDR2 FYNNEI. Trimming took 5 bases from V and 7 from J; bases not matched to a gene: 6. The CDR3 runs 14 residues. The chain's CDR3 is CASSRQGVKQPQHF. CDR3 in DNA: TGTGCCAGCAGTCGACAGGGGGTAAAACAGCCCCAGCATTTT.

This sequence joins TRBV11-2 and TRBJ2-1, with D maybe TRBD2 (5 bases). V gave up 6 bases and J gave up 9 bases, with 9 bases separating them. Germline V CDR1 and CDR2: SGHAT, FQNNGV. CDR3 size: 11 residues. The CDR3 reads CASRISGEQFF. The DNA for the CDR3 is TGTGCCAGCAGAATAAGCGGTGAGCAGTTCTTC. The full variable domain, rest sourced from reference TRBV11-2 and TRBJ2-1, is EAGVAQSPRYKIIEKRQSVAFWCNPISGHATLYWYQQILGQGPKLLIQFQNNGVVDDSQLPKDRFSAERLKGVDSTLKIQPAKLEDSAVYLCASRISGEQFFGPGTRLTVL.

The genes are TRBV27 and TRBJ1-2, with 8 bases matching TRBD1. The CDR3 sequence is 17 residues long. V lost 4 bases and J lost 8; bases outside the gene matches: 18. CDR1 MNHEY and CDR2 SMNVEV come from the germline V gene (reference sequence). CDR3 sequence (DNA): TGTGCCAGCAGTTCATACCCAGGGGGCACCGCGAGGGGAGGCTACACCTTC. Translated: CASSSYPGGTARGGYTF.

V usage is TRBV4-2 and J usage is TRBJ1-2; D is undetermined. V was trimmed by 0 bases and J by 0 bases, leaving 8 bases between them. The CDR3 is 15 residues long. CDR1 is LGHNA and CDR2 is YNFKEQ in the germline V gene. The CDR3 reads CASSQETATNYGYTF. Written as DNA, the CDR3 is TGTGCCAGCAGCCAAGAAACAGCAACTAACTATGGCTACACCTTC.

The chain is built from TRBV20-1 and TRBJ2-7; D might be TRBD2 (6 bases). The CDR3 runs 11 residues. V was cut by 3 bases and J by 6 bases, with 9 bases left in between. Germline loops: CDR1 DFQATT, CDR2 SNEGSKA (reference sequence). The CDR3 is CSARTRGEQYF. DNA for the CDR3: TGCAGTGCTAGGACTAGAGGCGAGCAGTACTTC.

The V gene is TRBV5-1, the J gene TRBJ2-7; D gene uncertain. The V end was cut by 3 bases, the J end by 1 base, with 14 bases between. This CDR3 has 15 residues. Germline CDR1 SGHRS, CDR2 YFSETQ. CDR3 sequence (DNA): TGCGCCAGCAGCTACGGGTCTTCTAATTCCTACGAGCAGTACTTC. Translation gives CASSYGSSNSYEQYF.